The 3 T cell receptor beta chains below come from one sample, sequenced in a study of vaccination and CD4 T cells after COVID-19. This sample's treatment: roughly nine-day PBMC culture with coronavirus spike peptide pools or control peptides (ViraFEST assay). Oncomine TCR Beta short-read sequencing was applied to DNA from cultured CD4+ T cells. TCRdb analysed the PCR reads with MiXCR anew, one entry per CDR3 protein. This sample has tens of thousands of distinct CDR3 sequences; around 39% occur once, and the top ten carry approximately 18%. Antigen specificity for these receptors is unknown. The source material was CD4+ T cells from blood, cultured in vitro, sampled before SARS-CoV-2 vaccination. These receptors originate from a human donor who received a COVID-19 vaccine.

The chain has TRBV12-3 or TRBV12-4 and TRBJ2-3; TRBD2 agrees at 10 bases. The CDR3 consists of 15 residues. The V gene end was trimmed by 5 bases and the J gene end by 5 bases; junction bases not matched to a gene: 7. The CDR3: CASSPLAGRGDTQYF. CDR3 sequence (DNA): TGTGCCAGCAGTCCACTAGCGGGGCGGGGAGATACGCAGTATTTT.

This clonotype occurred a few times. The V call is TRBV12-3 or TRBV12-4, the J call TRBJ1-2; 9 bases are a match to TRBD1. V dropped 3 bases and J dropped 6; count of bases not matched to a gene: 2. The CDR3 covers 13 residues. The CDR3 here is CASSFTGGDGYTF. DNA for the CDR3: TGTGCCAGCAGTTTTACAGGGGGCGATGGCTACACCTTC.

The CDR3 DNA sequence: TGTGCCTGCCAGGGAAGGCCCCACCAAGAGACCCAGTACTTC. It specifies CACQGRPHQETQYF. The J gene is TRBJ2-5, the V gene TRBV30, with TRBD1 as a possible D gene (5 bases). V lost 6 bases and J 0 bases, leaving 14 bases between the germline ends. The germline gives CDR1 GTSNPN, CDR2 SVGIG (reference sequence). The CDR3 consists of 14 residues.